The 2 T cell receptor beta chains below were found in one sample sequenced in a study of T cell responses to AZD1222 COVID-19 vaccine. Some clones are missing from TCRdb's copy, which holds only in-frame ones; the method was immunoSEQ multiplex PCR. The table records approximately 130,000 clones, roughly 86% of them present only once. Material: peripheral blood, obtained 28 days after the second AZD1222 dose. These receptors all stem from an adult who received the AZD1222 COVID-19 vaccine.

In this sample, this clone turned up once. Here the CDR3 DNA reads TGTGCCAGCAGTGCCGGACATGTGAACACTGAAGCTTTCTTT. It translates to CASSAGHVNTEAFF. The chain has TRBV2 and TRBJ1-1; weak D call: TRBD1 (5 bases). V dropped 4 bases and J dropped 0 bases, with 9 bases sitting between them. The CDR3 consists of 14 residues. CDR1 SNHLY and CDR2 FYNNEI come from the germline V gene.

The chain combines TRBV20-1 with TRBJ1-5; 7 nucleotides align to TRBD1. Germline CDR1 DFQATT, CDR2 SNEGSKA (reference sequence). The ends lost 3 bases at V and 0 bases at J; junction bases unmatched: 14. There are 18 residues in the CDR3. CDR3 residues: CSASNLRQGKDSNQPQHF. The CDR3, as DNA: TGCAGTGCTAGTAACTTGCGACAGGGAAAAGATAGCAATCAGCCCCAGCATTTT.